A selection of T cell receptor beta chains follows, all from one sample in a study of identical twins. MiXCR, applied by TCRdb to the 5' RACE reads, yields one record per CDR3 protein. The sample contains around 450,000 distinct CDR3 sequences, 14% of which appear only once. These data are also associated with another study on yellow fever vaccine responses in identical twins.

The sequenced material came from CD4+ T cells sorted from blood. These receptors all stem from a woman aged 18-35 years in good health. Each CDR3 is given with its conserved first and last residue. Fields, in order: D gene, J gene, V gene, clone size, CDR3 protein, CDR3 DNA. A D gene is named only where the DNA matches it firmly. Clone size is shown for a subset of rows, as once, few, many or a class of expanded clone.

>-|TRBJ2-2|TRBV6-1|-
CASRTRLLAGELFF
TGTGCCAGCAGAACGCGCTTGTTGGCCGGGGAGCTGTTTTTT
>-|TRBJ2-5|TRBV3-1|few
CASSHGRQETQYF
TGTGCCAGCAGCCATGGAAGACAAGAGACCCAGTACTTC
>-|TRBJ2-5|TRBV30|few
CAGSVGGRETQYF
TGTGCCGGGTCCGTGGGGGGACGAGAGACCCAGTACTTC
>-|TRBJ1-4|TRBV2|few
CASSGFGAGDEKLFF
TGTGCCAGCAGCGGTTTTGGGGCAGGGGATGAAAAACTGTTTTTT
>-|TRBJ2-3|TRBV18|few
CASSVLGTDTQYF
TGTGCCAGCTCCGTCCTTGGTACAGATACGCAGTATTTT
>TRBD1|TRBJ1-5|TRBV5-6|few
CASSPGTGQGNQPQHF
TGTGCCAGCAGCCCAGGAACGGGACAGGGCAATCAGCCCCAGCATTTT
>TRBD1|TRBJ2-7|TRBV5-1|few
CASSYDRVQQYF
TGCGCCAGCAGCTATGACAGGGTACAGCAGTACTTC
>-|TRBJ1-1|TRBV7-2|many
CASSQIVGTEAFF
TGTGCCAGCAGCCAAATAGTCGGCACTGAAGCTTTCTTT
>TRBD2|TRBJ2-1|TRBV7-6|few
CASSSLGAGGFYNEQFF
TGTGCCAGCAGCTCCTTGGGAGCGGGAGGGTTTTACAATGAGCAGTTCTTC
>TRBD1|TRBJ1-2|TRBV29-1|many
CSSQGASGYTF
TGCAGCTCCCAGGGGGCCAGTGGCTACACCTTC
>-|TRBJ2-7|TRBV30|-
CAWSVKDEQYF
TGTGCCTGGAGTGTGAAAGACGAGCAGTACTTC
>-|TRBJ2-6|TRBV24-1|-
CATSDPSRGPGANVLTF
TGTGCCACCAGTGATCCCTCTCGAGGCCCTGGGGCCAACGTCCTGACTTTC
>TRBD1|TRBJ2-7|TRBV6-2/TRBV6-3|few
CASSYDRVGSYEQYF
TGTGCCAGCAGTTACGACAGGGTGGGGTCCTACGAGCAGTACTTC
>-|TRBJ1-4|TRBV18|-
CASSRDISTNEKLFF
TGTGCCAGCTCCCGGGACATCTCAACTAATGAAAAACTGTTTTTT
>-|TRBJ1-1|TRBV3-1|few
CASSQWVPNTEAFF
TGTGCCAGCAGCCAGTGGGTACCGAACACTGAAGCTTTCTTT
>-|TRBJ1-5|TRBV20-1|-
CSARDYRDFYRDQPQHF
TGCAGTGCTAGAGACTACCGGGACTTCTACCGGGATCAGCCCCAGCATTTT
>-|TRBJ2-5|TRBV5-5|few
CASSLWSGWGEETQYF
TGTGCCAGCAGCTTGTGGAGCGGTTGGGGGGAGGAGACCCAGTACTTC
>-|TRBJ2-7|TRBV6-6|few
CASRTGTGYEQYF
TGTGCCAGCAGAACCGGGACGGGATACGAGCAGTACTTC
>-|TRBJ2-7|TRBV7-2|-
CASSLTGGDSYEQYF
TGTGCCAGCAGCTTAACGGGGGGCGACTCCTACGAGCAGTACTTC
>-|TRBJ2-7|TRBV15|few
CATSRSNGPGSSYEQYF
TGTGCCACCAGCAGATCCAACGGTCCGGGAAGCTCCTACGAGCAGTACTTC
>-|TRBJ1-5|TRBV24-1|-
CATSDSDRFQPQHF
TGTGCCACCAGTGACAGTGATAGATTTCAGCCCCAGCATTTT
>TRBD1|TRBJ2-5|TRBV25-1|few
CASSENTGAQETQYF
TGTGCCAGCAGTGAAAATACAGGGGCACAAGAGACCCAGTACTTC
>TRBD1|TRBJ2-7|TRBV5-6|few
CASSFGQGSSTYEQYF
TGTGCCAGCAGCTTCGGACAGGGGAGTTCTACCTACGAGCAGTACTTC
>TRBD1|TRBJ1-6|TRBV4-3|-
CASSQESPGGNSPLHF
TGCGCCAGCAGCCAAGAATCTCCAGGGGGAAATTCACCCCTCCACTTT
>-|TRBJ2-5|TRBV20-1|few
CSASITGPGETQYF
TGCAGTGCTAGTATTACGGGGCCTGGAGAGACCCAGTACTTC
>-|TRBJ1-1|TRBV19|-
CASGMGTEAFF
TGTGCCAGTGGTATGGGAACTGAAGCTTTCTTT
>-|TRBJ2-7|TRBV6-2/TRBV6-3|-
CASSYSGSGAEQYF
TGTGCCAGCAGTTACTCGGGCTCTGGAGCCGAGCAGTACTTC
>-|TRBJ2-2|TRBV6-4|-
CASSEVYTGELFF
TGTGCCAGCAGTGAGGTCTACACCGGGGAGCTGTTTTTT
>TRBD2|TRBJ2-7|TRBV28|-
CASSMTSGISYEQYF
TGTGCCAGCAGCATGACTAGCGGCATCTCCTACGAGCAGTACTTC
>-|TRBJ2-4|TRBV28|-
CASSFKGGPIQYF
TGTGCCAGCAGTTTTAAGGGGGGGCCCATTCAGTACTTC
>TRBD1|TRBJ1-5|TRBV12-3/TRBV12-4|-
CASSSLDREGDQPQHF
TGTGCCAGCAGTTCACTCGACAGGGAGGGTGATCAGCCCCAGCATTTT
>TRBD1|TRBJ2-2|TRBV10-3|few
CAISESRTGTTGELFF
TGTGCCATCAGTGAGTCGAGGACAGGGACCACCGGGGAGCTGTTTTTT
>TRBD2|TRBJ2-7|TRBV7-9|few
CASSLAGGPEQYF
TGTGCCAGCAGCTTAGCGGGAGGGCCCGAGCAGTACTTC
>-|TRBJ1-1|TRBV27|few
CASSRRGGEAFF
TGTGCCAGCAGCCGCCGGGGGGGCGAAGCTTTCTTT
>TRBD2|TRBJ2-1|TRBV2|few
CASSDKRDTIPRSYNEQFF
TGTGCCAGCAGTGACAAGCGGGATACAATACCTAGGTCCTACAATGAGCAGTTCTTC
>TRBD2|TRBJ2-1|TRBV11-3|few
CASSQSGTYNEQFF
TGTGCCAGCAGCCAAAGCGGGACGTACAATGAGCAGTTCTTC
>TRBD1|TRBJ2-1|TRBV6-5|-
CASSYLGQGSNEQFF
TGTGCCAGCAGTTACCTAGGACAGGGGTCGAATGAGCAGTTCTTC
>-|TRBJ2-1|TRBV5-1|few
CASSFVPEANEQFF
TGCGCCAGCAGCTTTGTCCCTGAGGCGAATGAGCAGTTCTTC
>-|TRBJ1-1|TRBV2|few
CASSVGRDTEAFF
TGTGCCAGCAGTGTCGGGAGGGACACTGAAGCTTTCTTT
>-|TRBJ2-7|TRBV29-1|-
CSALVLGRASARPYEQYF
TGCAGCGCCCTGGTGCTCGGTCGCGCTAGCGCAAGACCCTACGAGCAGTACTTC
>TRBD1|TRBJ2-7|TRBV5-4|-
CASSSKTGRDRSDEQYF
TGTGCCAGCAGCTCCAAAACCGGCCGGGACAGGTCTGACGAGCAGTACTTC